The present T cell receptor beta chain was sequenced within a study of blood T cells in healthy people across ages. This clonotype was observed a handful of times. Antigen: not known. Per sample, no less than 5 micrograms of total RNA were extracted. Study conclusions and caveats: Unsorted PBMC material precluded a definitive naive versus antigen-experienced comparison.

Germline lookup yields CDR1 MGHRA and CDR2 YSYEKL. V lost 1 base and J 6 bases, leaving 15 bases between the germline ends. The CDR3 sequence is 15 residues long. A second PCR, run for roughly 7 to 11 cycles, used a sample-barcoded 5' primer plus a J-beta primer mix. TCRdb reprocessed the 5' RACE reads via MiXCR and lists one record per CDR3 protein. This table holds roughly 1,800,000 distinct CDR3 sequences, around half found once. The chain recombines TRBV4-1 with TRBJ1-1, with D perhaps TRBD1 (5 bases). The clonotype originates from a middle-aged woman in good health. The sequenced sample consisted of blood. The CDR3 DNA reads as TGCGCCAGCAGCCAAGTGGGATCCGGGGGATCTGAAGCTTTCTTT. Encoded protein: CASSQVGSGGSEAFF.